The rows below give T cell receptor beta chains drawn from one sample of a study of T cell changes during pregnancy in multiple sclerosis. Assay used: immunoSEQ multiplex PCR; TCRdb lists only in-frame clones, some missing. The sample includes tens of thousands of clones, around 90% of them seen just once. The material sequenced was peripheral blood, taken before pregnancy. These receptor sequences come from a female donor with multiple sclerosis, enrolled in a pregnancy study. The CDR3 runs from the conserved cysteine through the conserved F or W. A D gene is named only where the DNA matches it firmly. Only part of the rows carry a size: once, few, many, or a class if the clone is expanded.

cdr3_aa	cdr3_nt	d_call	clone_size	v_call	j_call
CASSQHRGSYGYTF	TGTGCCAGCAGTCAACACAGGGGAAGCTATGGCTACACCTTC	TRBD1	.	TRBV6-6	TRBJ1-2
CASSLLGGRAAEQFF	TGTGCCAGCAGCTTATTGGGCGGGAGGGCCGCTGAGCAGTTCTTC	TRBD2	.	TRBV7-8	TRBJ2-1
CSVEVTSRNNEQFF	TGCAGCGTTGAAGTAACTAGCCGGAACAATGAGCAGTTCTTC	.	.	TRBV29-1	TRBJ2-1
CASSSPFLSYTDTQYF	TGTGCCAGCAGCTCCCCTTTTTTGAGTTACACAGATACGCAGTATTTT	.	.	TRBV11-2	TRBJ2-3
CASSRGQGAEETQYF	TGTGCCAGCAGCAGAGGACAGGGGGCGGAGGAGACCCAGTACTTC	TRBD1	.	TRBV5-6	TRBJ2-5
CASSVEQGLGYGYTF	TGTGCCAGCAGCGTAGAGCAGGGCCTCGGCTATGGCTACACCTTC	.	.	TRBV9	TRBJ1-2
CASSPGTGDASGYTF	TGTGCCAGCAGCCCCGGGACAGGGGATGCGAGTGGCTACACCTTC	TRBD1	.	TRBV11-2	TRBJ1-2
CASSLPSGYTDTQYF	TGTGCCAGCAGTCTACCTAGCGGGTACACAGATACGCAGTATTTT	TRBD2	once	TRBV28	TRBJ2-3
CATSRDYATSEQFF	TGTGCCACCAGCAGAGATTACGCCACTAGTGAGCAGTTCTTC	.	.	TRBV15	TRBJ2-1
CASSPDRSLLGGRYF	TGTGCCAGCAGTCCGGACAGGAGCTTGTTAGGCGGGCGGTACTTC	TRBD1	.	TRBV6-1	TRBJ2-7
CASSSGLASYNEQFF	TGTGCCAGCAGCTCCGGACTAGCTTCCTACAATGAGCAGTTCTTC	TRBD2	.	TRBV7-2	TRBJ2-1
CATSERGPEQYF	TGTGCCACCAGCGAGAGAGGCCCCGAGCAGTACTTC	.	.	TRBV15	TRBJ2-7
CASSLVGGPKNEQFF	TGCGCCAGCAGCTTGGTGGGAGGGCCGAAGAATGAGCAGTTCTTC	TRBD2	.	TRBV5-1	TRBJ2-1
CAISEETGRGYTF	TGTGCCATCAGTGAGGAGACAGGGAGAGGCTACACCTTC	TRBD1	few	TRBV10-3	TRBJ1-2
CASSLDRGMYEQYF	TGTGCCAGCAGCTTGGACAGGGGGATGTACGAGCAGTACTTC	TRBD1	.	TRBV5-4	TRBJ2-7
CASSLDPGSTGELFF	TGTGCCAGCAGCTTGGATCCGGGAAGCACCGGGGAGCTGTTTTTT	.	.	TRBV5-4	TRBJ2-2
CASSTAGTGFEKLFF	TGTGCCAGCAGTACAGCAGGGACAGGTTTTGAAAAACTGTTTTTT	TRBD1	.	TRBV11-2	TRBJ1-4
CASTVTSGSEQYF	TGTGCCAGCACCGTGACTAGCGGGAGTGAGCAGTACTTC	TRBD2	.	TRBV5-4	TRBJ2-7
CASALRAVYEQYF	TGTGCCAGCGCACTGCGGGCCGTCTACGAGCAGTACTTC	.	.	TRBV6-1	TRBJ2-7
CASSVSRNTEAFF	TGTGCCAGCAGCGTATCCAGGAACACTGAAGCTTTCTTT	.	.	TRBV9	TRBJ1-1
CAWRPGFSGAETQYF	TGTGCCTGGAGACCCGGGTTCAGCGGTGCAGAGACCCAGTACTTC	.	.	TRBV30	TRBJ2-5
CASKAGGPYGEQYF	TGTGCCAGTAAGGCGGGAGGGCCCTACGGCGAGCAGTACTTC	TRBD2	.	TRBV19	TRBJ2-7
CASSKGTSGKETQYF	TGTGCCAGCAGTAAAGGGACTAGCGGGAAAGAGACCCAGTACTTC	TRBD2	.	TRBV2	TRBJ2-5
CASKQGGNEQFF	TGTGCCAGCAAACAGGGTGGCAATGAGCAGTTCTTC	.	.	TRBV6-1	TRBJ2-1
CASSPGLASYEQFF	TGCGCCAGCAGTCCGGGACTAGCGAGCTATGAGCAGTTCTTC	TRBD2	.	TRBV5-1	TRBJ2-1
CASSLAGADGYTF	TGTGCCAGCAGCTTAGCAGGAGCAGACGGCTACACCTTC	.	few	TRBV7-9	TRBJ1-2
CASSLGQGYGNEKLFF	TGTGCCAGTAGTCTGGGACAGGGCTACGGTAATGAAAAACTGTTTTTT	TRBD1	.	TRBV19	TRBJ1-4
CASSPQRGQAEAFF	TGTGCCAGCAGCCCGCAAAGAGGGCAGGCTGAAGCTTTCTTT	.	.	TRBV11-2	TRBJ1-1
CASFAGGSDEQYF	TGTGCCAGCTTCGCAGGGGGCTCCGACGAGCAGTACTTC	TRBD1	.	TRBV28	TRBJ2-7
CAWAQGETQYF	TGTGCCTGGGCACAGGGAGAGACCCAGTACTTC	.	.	TRBV30	TRBJ2-5
CAGRSIYGYTF	TGTGCCGGGAGGAGTATCTATGGCTACACCTTC	.	.	TRBV30	TRBJ1-2
CASSETQGKNEKLFF	TGTGCCAGCAGTGAAACCCAGGGGAAGAATGAAAAACTGTTTTTT	.	.	TRBV6-1	TRBJ1-4
CASSIAAGTHYGYTF	TGTGCCAGTAGTATCGCGGCAGGGACTCACTATGGCTACACCTTC	.	.	TRBV19	TRBJ1-2
CASSSGQVTGELFF	TGCGCCAGCAGCTCAGGACAGGTTACCGGGGAGCTGTTTTTT	TRBD1	few	TRBV5-1	TRBJ2-2
CASGAGGPDTQYF	TGTGCCAGCGGAGCGGGAGGACCAGATACGCAGTATTTT	TRBD2	.	TRBV7-3	TRBJ2-3
CASSPGGRNQPQHF	TGTGCCAGCAGTCCAGGGGGTCGCAATCAGCCCCAGCATTTT	TRBD1	.	TRBV28	TRBJ1-5
CASSDRRIYEQYF	TGTGCCAGCTCAGACAGGCGAATTTACGAGCAGTACTTC	.	.	TRBV2	TRBJ2-7
CASSFGYPKETQYF	TGTGCCAGCAGCTTCGGGTACCCTAAAGAGACCCAGTACTTC	.	.	TRBV7-9	TRBJ2-5
CSAEVNTEAFF	TGCAGTGCTGAGGTGAACACTGAAGCTTTCTTT	.	.	TRBV20-1	TRBJ1-1
CATRQGTAGNTIYF	TGTGCCACCCGACAGGGAACTGCTGGAAACACCATATATTTT	TRBD1	.	TRBV10-3	TRBJ1-3
CASSQIQGRGTDTQYF	TGCGCCAGCAGCCAAATCCAGGGCAGGGGAACAGATACGCAGTATTTT	.	.	TRBV4-1	TRBJ2-3
CSVGGGLDYGYTF	TGCAGCGTTGGTGGGGGGTTAGACTATGGCTACACCTTC	.	.	TRBV29-1	TRBJ1-2
CASSFQTGLARGEQYF	TGTGCCAGCAGTTTCCAGACAGGGCTAGCGCGAGGGGAGCAGTACTTC	.	once	TRBV28	TRBJ2-7
CASSQGTGGQPQHF	TGCGCCAGCAGCCAAGGGACAGGGGGTCAGCCCCAGCATTTT	TRBD1	.	TRBV4-3	TRBJ1-5
CASGVSGWNEQFF	TGCGCCAGCGGTGTGTCGGGATGGAATGAGCAGTTCTTC	.	.	TRBV5-1	TRBJ2-1
CASSPDGPGQGAAGELFF	TGCGCCAGCAGCCCAGATGGACCGGGACAGGGGGCAGCCGGGGAGCTGTTTTTT	TRBD1	once	TRBV4-1	TRBJ2-2
CASSEVPPGLGKLFF	TGTGCCAGCAGTGAGGTACCCCCGGGGTTAGGAAAACTGTTTTTT	.	.	TRBV6-1	TRBJ1-4
CARAVLANTGELFF	TGCGCCCGGGCGGTACTAGCGAACACCGGGGAGCTGTTTTTT	.	.	TRBV23-1	TRBJ2-2
CASSLSWGVAGELFF	TGTGCCAGCAGTTTATCGTGGGGAGTGGCCGGGGAGCTGTTTTTT	.	.	TRBV27	TRBJ2-2
CASSTSTSGTGDTQYF	TGCGCCAGCAGCACGTCGACTAGCGGAACAGGAGATACGCAGTATTTT	TRBD2	.	TRBV5-1	TRBJ2-3
CASSEITRQGSNYGYTF	TGTGCCAGCAGTGAAATCACCAGACAGGGATCCAACTATGGCTACACCTTC	TRBD1	.	TRBV25-1	TRBJ1-2
CSCGLAGVGDEQFF	TGCAGCTGTGGACTAGCGGGAGTGGGGGATGAGCAGTTCTTC	TRBD2	.	TRBV29-1	TRBJ2-1
CATSRIQGEETQYF	TGTGCCACCAGCAGGATACAGGGGGAAGAGACCCAGTACTTC	TRBD1	.	TRBV15	TRBJ2-5
CASSLGLAGGTDTQYF	TGTGCCAGCAGCTTGGGACTAGCGGGAGGAACAGATACGCAGTATTTT	TRBD2	.	TRBV5-4	TRBJ2-3
CASSPPDGGVYEQFF	TGTGCCAGCAGCCCCCCCGACGGGGGAGTGTATGAGCAGTTCTTC	.	.	TRBV9	TRBJ2-1
CASSSTPPPGETQYF	TGTGCCAGCAGCTCCACTCCGCCCCCCGGAGAGACCCAGTACTTC	.	.	TRBV11-3	TRBJ2-5
CASSYQGNTEAFF	TGCGCCAGCAGCTATCAGGGGAACACTGAAGCTTTCTTT	.	.	TRBV5-1	TRBJ1-1
CAIGAGPNEQFF	TGTGCCATCGGGGCGGGGCCGAATGAGCAGTTCTTC	.	.	TRBV28	TRBJ2-1
CASSPDPGTGGRYGYTF	TGTGCCAGCAGCCCTGACCCCGGAACAGGGGGTCGCTATGGCTACACCTTC	TRBD1	.	TRBV13	TRBJ1-2
CASWWIGYSGLAGDEQYF	TGTGCCAGCTGGTGGATCGGCTATTCGGGACTAGCGGGAGACGAGCAGTACTTC	.	.	TRBV21-1	TRBJ2-7